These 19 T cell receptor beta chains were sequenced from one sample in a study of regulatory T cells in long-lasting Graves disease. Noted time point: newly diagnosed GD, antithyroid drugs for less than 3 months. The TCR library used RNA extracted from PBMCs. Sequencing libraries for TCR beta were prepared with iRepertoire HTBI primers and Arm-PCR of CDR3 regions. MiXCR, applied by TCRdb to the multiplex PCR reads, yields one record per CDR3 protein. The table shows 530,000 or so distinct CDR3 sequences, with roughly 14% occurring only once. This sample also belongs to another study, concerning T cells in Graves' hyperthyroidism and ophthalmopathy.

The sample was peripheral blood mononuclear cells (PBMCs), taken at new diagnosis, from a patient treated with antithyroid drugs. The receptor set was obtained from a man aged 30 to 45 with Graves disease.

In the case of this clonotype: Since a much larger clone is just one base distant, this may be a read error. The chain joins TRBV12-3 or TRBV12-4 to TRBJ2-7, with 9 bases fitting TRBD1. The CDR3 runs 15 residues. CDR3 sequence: CASSLSGTGPYEQCF. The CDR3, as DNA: TGTGCCAGCAGTTTAAGCGGGACAGGGCCCTACGAGCAGTGCTTC.

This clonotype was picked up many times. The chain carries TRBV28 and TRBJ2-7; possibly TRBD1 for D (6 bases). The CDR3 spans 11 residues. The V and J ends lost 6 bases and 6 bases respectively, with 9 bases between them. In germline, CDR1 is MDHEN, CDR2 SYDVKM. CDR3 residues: CASRLGGEQYF. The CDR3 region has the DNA TGTGCCAGCAGGTTAGGGGGCGAGCAGTACTTC.

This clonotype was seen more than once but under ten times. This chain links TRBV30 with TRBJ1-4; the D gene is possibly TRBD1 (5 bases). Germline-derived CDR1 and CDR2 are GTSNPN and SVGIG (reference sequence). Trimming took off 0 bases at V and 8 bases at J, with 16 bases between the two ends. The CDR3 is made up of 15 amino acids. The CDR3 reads CAWSVRDGLFEKLFF. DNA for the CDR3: TGTGCCTGGAGTGTACGGGACGGCCTTTTCGAAAAACTGTTTTTT. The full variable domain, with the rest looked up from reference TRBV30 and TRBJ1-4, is SQTIHQWPATLVQPVGSPLSLECTVEGTSNPNLYWYRQAAGRGLQLLFYSVGIGQISSEVPQNLSASRPQDRQFILSSKKLLLSDSGFYLCAWSVRDGLFEKLFFGSGTQLSVL.

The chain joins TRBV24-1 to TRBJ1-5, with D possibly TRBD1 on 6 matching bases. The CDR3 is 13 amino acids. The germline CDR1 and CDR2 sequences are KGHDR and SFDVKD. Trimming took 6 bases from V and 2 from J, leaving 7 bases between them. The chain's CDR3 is CATSRQGNQPQHF. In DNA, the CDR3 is TGTGCCACCAGTAGACAGGGCAATCAGCCCCAGCATTTT.

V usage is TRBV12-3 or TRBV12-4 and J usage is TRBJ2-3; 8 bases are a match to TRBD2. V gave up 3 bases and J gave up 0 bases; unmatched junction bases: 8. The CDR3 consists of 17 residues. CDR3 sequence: CASSLVLAGPSTDTQYF. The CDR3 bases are TGTGCCAGCAGTTTGGTTTTAGCGGGGCCTAGCACAGATACGCAGTATTTT.

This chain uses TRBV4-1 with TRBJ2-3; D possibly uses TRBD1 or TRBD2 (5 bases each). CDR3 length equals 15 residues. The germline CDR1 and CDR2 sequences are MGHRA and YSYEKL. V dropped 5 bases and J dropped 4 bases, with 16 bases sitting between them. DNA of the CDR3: TGCGCCAGCAGCAACCGGGACCCACTGCCAGATACGCAGTATTTT. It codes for CASSNRDPLPDTQYF.

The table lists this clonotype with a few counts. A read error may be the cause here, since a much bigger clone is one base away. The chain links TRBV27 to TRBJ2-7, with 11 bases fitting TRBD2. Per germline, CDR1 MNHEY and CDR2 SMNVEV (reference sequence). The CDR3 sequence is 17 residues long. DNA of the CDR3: TGTGCCAACAGTGTGTATAGCGGGAGGGCAGTTGCCTACGAGCAGTACTTC. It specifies CANSVYSGRAVAYEQYF.

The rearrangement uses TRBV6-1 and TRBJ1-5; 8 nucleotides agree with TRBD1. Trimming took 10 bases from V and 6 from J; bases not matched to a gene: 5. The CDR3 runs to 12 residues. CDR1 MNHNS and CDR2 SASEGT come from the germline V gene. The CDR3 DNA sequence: TGTGCCACCTCGCAGGGGGCTCAGCCCCAGCATTTT. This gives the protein CATSQGAQPQHF.

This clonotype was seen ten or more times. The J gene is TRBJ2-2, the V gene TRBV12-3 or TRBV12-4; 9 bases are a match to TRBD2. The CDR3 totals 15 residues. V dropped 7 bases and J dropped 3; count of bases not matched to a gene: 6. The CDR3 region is CASTLAGAHTGELFF. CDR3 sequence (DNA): TGTGCCAGCACCTTAGCGGGAGCCCACACCGGGGAGCTGTTTTTT.

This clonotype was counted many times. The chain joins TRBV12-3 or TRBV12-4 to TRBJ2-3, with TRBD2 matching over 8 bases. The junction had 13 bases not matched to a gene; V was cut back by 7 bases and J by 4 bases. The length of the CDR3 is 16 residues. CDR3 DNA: TGTGCCAGCACGACCGGGACTAGTATAAAATCAGATACGCAGTATTTT. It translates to CASTTGTSIKSDTQYF.

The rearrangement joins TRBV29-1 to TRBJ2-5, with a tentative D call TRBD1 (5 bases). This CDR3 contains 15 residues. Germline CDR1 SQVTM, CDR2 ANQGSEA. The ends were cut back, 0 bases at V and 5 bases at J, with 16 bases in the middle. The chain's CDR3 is CSVEDLPRVRETQYF. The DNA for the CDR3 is TGCAGCGTTGAAGATCTTCCCAGGGTGAGGGAGACCCAGTACTTC.

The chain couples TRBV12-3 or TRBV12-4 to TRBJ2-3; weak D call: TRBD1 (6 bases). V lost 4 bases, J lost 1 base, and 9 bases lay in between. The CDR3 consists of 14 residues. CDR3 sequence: CASSWGPRTDTQYF. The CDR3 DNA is TGTGCCAGCAGTTGGGGGCCACGCACAGATACGCAGTATTTT.

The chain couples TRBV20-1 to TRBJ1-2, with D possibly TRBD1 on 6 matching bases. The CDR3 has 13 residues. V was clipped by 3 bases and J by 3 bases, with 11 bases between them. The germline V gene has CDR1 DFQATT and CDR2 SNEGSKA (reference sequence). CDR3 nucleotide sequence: TGCAGTGCTAGTGCAGGGGAGGACTATGGCTACACCTTC. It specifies CSASAGEDYGYTF.

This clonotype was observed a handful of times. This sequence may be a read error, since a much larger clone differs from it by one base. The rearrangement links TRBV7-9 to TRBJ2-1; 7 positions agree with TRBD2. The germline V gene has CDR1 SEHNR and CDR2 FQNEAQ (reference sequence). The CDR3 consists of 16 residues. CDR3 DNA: TGTGCCAGCAGCAGACGGGGGGACTACCGCTACAATAAGCAGTTCTTC. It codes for CASSRRGDYRYNKQFF. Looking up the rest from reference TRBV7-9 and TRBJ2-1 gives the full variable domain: DTGVSQNPRHKITKRGQNVTFRCDPISEHNRLYWYRQTLGQGPEFLTYFQNEAQLEKSRLLSDRFSAERPKGSFSTLEIQRTEQGDSAMYLCASSRRGDYRYNKQFFGPGTRLTVL.

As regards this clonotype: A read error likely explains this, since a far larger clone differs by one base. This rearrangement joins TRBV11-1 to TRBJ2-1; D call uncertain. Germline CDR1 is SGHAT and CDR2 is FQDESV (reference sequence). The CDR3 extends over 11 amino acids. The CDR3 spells CASSLTNEQLF. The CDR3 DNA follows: TGTGCCAGCAGCTTAACCAATGAGCAGCTCTTC.

The CDR3 sequence: CATSTSRPVRIQYF. The CDR3 nucleotides read TGTGCCACCAGCACGTCCCGGCCCGTGCGCATTCAGTACTTC. This chain connects TRBV15 to TRBJ2-1; no definite D call. Gene TRBJ2-4 matches the end of the DNA better, so the J call may be wrong. This CDR3 has 14 amino acids. Looked up from germline, CDR1 is LNHNV and CDR2 is YYDKDF (reference sequence).

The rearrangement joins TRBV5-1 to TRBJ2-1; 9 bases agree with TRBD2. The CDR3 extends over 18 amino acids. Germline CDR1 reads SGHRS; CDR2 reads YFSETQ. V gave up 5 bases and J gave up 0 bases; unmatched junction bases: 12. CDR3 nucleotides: TGCGCCAGCAGAGCGGGGGGCGCTTGGGGTAGCTCCTACAATGAGCAGTTCTTC. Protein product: CASRAGGAWGSSYNEQFF.

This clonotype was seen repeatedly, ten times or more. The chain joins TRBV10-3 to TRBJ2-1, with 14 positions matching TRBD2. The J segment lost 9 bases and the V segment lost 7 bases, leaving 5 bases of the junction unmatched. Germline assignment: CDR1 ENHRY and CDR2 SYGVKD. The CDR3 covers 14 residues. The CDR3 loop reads CAITGTSGRTEQFF. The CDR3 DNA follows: TGTGCCATCACCGGGACTAGCGGGAGAACTGAGCAGTTCTTC.

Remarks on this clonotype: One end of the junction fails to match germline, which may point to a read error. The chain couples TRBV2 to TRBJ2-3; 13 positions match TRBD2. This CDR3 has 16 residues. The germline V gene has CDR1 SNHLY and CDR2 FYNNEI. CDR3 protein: CATSDGLAGATDTQYF. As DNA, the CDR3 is TGTGCCACCAGTGACGGACTAGCGGGGGCCACAGATACGCAGTATTTT.